Listed below are T cell receptor beta chains from one sample, sequenced in a study of blood T cell repertoires in COVID-19. Clones were read by immunoSEQ multiplex PCR, and TCRdb kept only the in-frame ones, dropping some. This table has some 380,000 clones, approximately 89% appearing once. Input material: PBMCs or T cells enriched from blood (not recorded which). The receptors were gathered from a man younger than 40 who had recovered from COVID-19. CDR3s include the opening cysteine and the closing phenylalanine or tryptophan. Fields, in order: CDR3 protein, CDR3 DNA, D gene, J gene, V gene. A D gene is named only where the DNA matches it firmly.

CDR3aa: CASSQIPGQGALGANVLTF; CDR3nt: TGTGCCAGCAGCCAGATCCCGGGACAGGGGGCCTTGGGGGCCAACGTCCTGACTTTC; d_gene: TRBD1; j_gene: TRBJ2-6; v_gene: TRBV3-1/TRBV3-2
CDR3aa: CASSDPLAGGRDTQYF; CDR3nt: TGTGCCAGCAGTGACCCCTTAGCGGGGGGGCGTGATACGCAGTATTTT; d_gene: TRBD2; j_gene: TRBJ2-3; v_gene: TRBV6-1
CDR3aa: CASSQDESGSDSNQPQHF; CDR3nt: TGTGCCAGCAGCCAAGATGAGTCAGGGTCGGATAGCAATCAGCCCCAGCATTTT; d_gene: -; j_gene: TRBJ1-5; v_gene: TRBV14
CDR3aa: CAIRGTDSPLHF; CDR3nt: TGTGCCATCAGGGGGACAGATTCACCCCTCCACTTT; d_gene: TRBD1; j_gene: TRBJ1-6; v_gene: TRBV10-3
CDR3aa: CASSQVGAGRGYTF; CDR3nt: TGCGCCAGCAGCCAAGTTGGGGCAGGGCGAGGCTACACCTTC; d_gene: -; j_gene: TRBJ1-2; v_gene: TRBV4-1
CDR3aa: CASSRGDIWNYGYTF; CDR3nt: TGTGCCAGTAGCCGGGGGGACATTTGGAACTATGGCTACACCTTC; d_gene: -; j_gene: TRBJ1-2; v_gene: TRBV19
CDR3aa: CASSLVSGVGTEAFF; CDR3nt: TGTGCCAGCAGCTTAGTTTCAGGGGTAGGCACTGAAGCTTTCTTT; d_gene: -; j_gene: TRBJ1-1; v_gene: TRBV7-6
CDR3aa: CASSQVLGQGLNYGYTF; CDR3nt: TGTGCCAGCAGCCAGGTCCTGGGACAGGGATTGAACTATGGCTACACCTTC; d_gene: TRBD1; j_gene: TRBJ1-2; v_gene: TRBV3-1/TRBV3-2
CDR3aa: CASSYRGQYIATNEKLFF; CDR3nt: TGTGCCAGCAGCTACCGCGGACAGTATATTGCAACTAATGAAAAACTGTTTTTT; d_gene: -; j_gene: TRBJ1-4; v_gene: TRBV7-9
CDR3aa: CASSSPARDSSYNEQFF; CDR3nt: TGTGCCAGCAGCTCCCCGGCCCGGGACAGCTCCTACAATGAGCAGTTCTTC; d_gene: TRBD1; j_gene: TRBJ2-1; v_gene: TRBV7-9
CDR3aa: CATSRATGGLNEQFF; CDR3nt: TGTGCCACCAGCAGAGCGACAGGGGGGCTCAATGAGCAGTTCTTC; d_gene: TRBD1; j_gene: TRBJ2-1; v_gene: TRBV15